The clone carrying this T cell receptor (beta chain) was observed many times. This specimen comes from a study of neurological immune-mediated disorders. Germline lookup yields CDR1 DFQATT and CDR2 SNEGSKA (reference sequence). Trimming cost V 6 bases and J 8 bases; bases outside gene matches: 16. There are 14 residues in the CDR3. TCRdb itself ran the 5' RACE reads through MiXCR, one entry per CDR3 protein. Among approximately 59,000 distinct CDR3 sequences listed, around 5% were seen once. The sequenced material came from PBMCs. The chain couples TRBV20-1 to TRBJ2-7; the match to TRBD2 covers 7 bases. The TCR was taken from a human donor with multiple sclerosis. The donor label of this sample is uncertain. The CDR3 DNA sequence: TGCAGTGCCCTAATTCCGGGACTAAGAGACCAGCAGTACTTC. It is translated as CSALIPGLRDQQYF.